The 21 T cell receptor beta chains below come from one sample, sequenced in a study of T and B cells in COVID-19 patients (TCRdb year 2020). TRB repertoires were amplified from about 260-540 ng of genomic DNA extracted from blood. Sequencing was performed on an Illumina MiSeq. TRB rearrangements were amplified by multiplex PCR with BIOMED2 TRB-A/B primer pools. The raw public data were reprocessed by TCRdb itself: fastp quality trimming at Q25, MiXCR clonotype calling, in-frame beta chains only. All rows with the same CDR3 protein become a single entry with the most common DNA and genes. Present in this sample are fewer than 15,000 distinct CDR3 sequences, about 25% of which were seen just once. The top ten constitute under 4.5% of the sample. Sequenced material: blood. The origin of the receptors is a human donor who had recovered from COVID-19.

This clonotype has just a few counts. This chain uses TRBV7-9 with TRBJ2-1, with 10 bases that match TRBD2. Losses at the gene ends were 5 bases for V and 9 bases for J; bases not matched to a gene: 7. In germline, CDR1 is SEHNR, CDR2 FQNEAQ (reference sequence). The CDR3 covers 14 residues. DNA for the CDR3: TGTGCCAGCAGCAAATTAGCGGGAGGTGGTGAGCAGTTCTTC. It is translated as CASSKLAGGGEQFF.

This clonotype has just a few counts. The V and J genes are TRBV12-3 or TRBV12-4 and TRBJ1-1, with D maybe TRBD1 (5 bases). This CDR3 has 15 residues. Trimming left V 7 bases short and J 2 bases short, with 17 bases between. The CDR3 DNA reads TGTGCCAGCATTAGAAGAAGAGACAGTAACACTGAAGCTTTCTTT. It is translated as CASIRRRDSNTEAFF.

The chain combines TRBV18 with TRBJ1-2, with TRBD1 as a possible D gene (6 bases). Germline V gene sequence: CDR1 KGHSH, CDR2 LQKENI. With 4 bases removed from V and 0 bases from J, the gap between germline ends came to 21 bases. The CDR3 contains 18 residues. CDR3 in amino acids: CASSLNKGPGTTNYGYTF. In nucleotides, the CDR3 is TGTGCCAGCTCACTAAATAAAGGGCCAGGGACAACTAACTATGGCTACACCTTC.

This clonotype is medium-sized. This chain connects TRBV13 to TRBJ2-1; TRBD2 might be the D (6 bases). The germline V gene has CDR1 PRHDT and CDR2 FYEKMQ (reference sequence). The CDR3 sequence is 17 residues long. V was shortened by 1 base and J by 6 bases, with 19 bases between the two germline ends. The CDR3 sequence: CASSLEYPDYRRNEQFF. In DNA form, the CDR3 reads TGTGCCAGCAGCTTAGAGTATCCGGACTACAGACGCAATGAGCAGTTCTTC.

This clonotype was found a few times. This chain connects TRBV5-1 to TRBJ1-1, with 7 bases fitting TRBD1. The ends lost 8 bases at V and 5 bases at J; junction bases unmatched: 6. The CDR3 totals 12 residues. The germline gives CDR1 SGHRS, CDR2 YFSETQ. CDR3 residues: CASSGGLTEAFF. CDR3 sequence (DNA): TGCGCCAGTTCAGGGGGTTTGACTGAAGCTTTCTTT.

This clonotype is judged medium-sized (0.01 to 0.1%). The chain carries TRBV19 and TRBJ1-2; 10 nucleotides align to TRBD1. V shed 5 bases, J shed 6 bases, and the junction held 9 bases outside the gene matches. Germline CDR1 and CDR2: LNHDA and SQIVND (reference sequence). The CDR3 length is 15 residues. The CDR3 loop is CASSRPDRGRDGYTF. CDR3 nucleotide sequence: TGTGCCAGTAGTCGTCCAGACAGGGGGCGCGATGGCTACACCTTC.

This clonotype has at least ten counts. The V call is TRBV5-6, the J call TRBJ2-3; 14 bases are a match to TRBD2. Per germline, CDR1 SGHDT and CDR2 YYEEEE. The CDR3 runs to 17 residues. The V and J ends lost 4 bases and 5 bases, in that order; junction bases with no gene match: 9. The DNA for the CDR3 is TGTGCCAGCAGCCTGGGACTAGCGGGGGTTATGGGAGATACGCAGTATTTT. Translating it yields CASSLGLAGVMGDTQYF. The whole variable domain, filled in from reference TRBV5-6 and TRBJ2-3, reads DAGVTQSPTHLIKTRGQQVTLRCSPKSGHDTVSWYQQALGQGPQFIFQYYEEEERQRGNFPDRFSGHQFPNYSSELNVNALLLGDSALYLCASSLGLAGVMGDTQYFGPGTRLTVL.

This chain links TRBV28 with TRBJ2-7; D may be TRBD1 (6 bases). The CDR3 covers 13 residues. Germline V gene data show CDR1 as MDHEN and CDR2 as SYDVKM. V was shortened by 6 bases and J by 7 bases, with 16 bases between the two germline ends. The CDR3 DNA is TGTGCCAGCAGCCGCGGACAGCTTGATGAGCAGTACTTC. It specifies CASSRGQLDEQYF.

The table lists this clonotype with many counts. The chain joins TRBV19 to TRBJ1-5, with 9 bases fitting TRBD1. Germline loops: CDR1 LNHDA, CDR2 SQIVND (reference sequence). The ends lost 6 bases at V and 1 base at J; junction bases unmatched: 4. This CDR3 contains 15 residues. CDR3: CASSRDRASNQPQHF. Written as DNA, the CDR3 is TGTGCCAGTAGCCGGGACAGGGCAAGCAATCAGCCCCAGCATTTT.

The chain combines TRBV5-1 with TRBJ2-6; D is unresolved. Trimming shortened V by 2 bases and J by 2 bases, and 8 bases separated the two germline ends. From germline, CDR1 is SGHRS and CDR2 YFSETQ. CDR3 size: 15 residues. CDR3 residues: CASSFPSPGANVLTF. CDR3 in DNA: TGCGCCAGCAGCTTCCCATCTCCTGGGGCCAACGTCCTGACTTTC.

The chain carries TRBV20-1 and TRBJ1-6, with TRBD1 matching over 7 bases. V lost 0 bases to trimming and J lost 7 bases; unmatched junction nucleotides: 9. The CDR3 covers 16 residues. The germline gives CDR1 DFQATT, CDR2 SNEGSKA (reference sequence). CDR3: CSARDPTRGENSPLHF. The CDR3 nucleotides are TGCAGTGCTAGAGATCCGACCAGGGGGGAAAATTCACCCCTCCACTTT.

The chain employs TRBV20-1 and TRBJ2-3; the D gene is possibly TRBD2 (5 bases). The V end was cut by 3 bases, the J end by 6 bases, with 10 bases between. Germline values: CDR1 DFQATT, CDR2 SNEGSKA (reference sequence). The CDR3 runs 12 residues. The CDR3 is CSARVTRDTQYF. The CDR3 region has the DNA TGCAGTGCTAGGGTAACTAGGGATACGCAGTATTTT.

By proportion, this clonotype is medium-sized. The rearrangement joins TRBV19 to TRBJ1-2; TRBD1 might be the D (5 bases). CDR1 and CDR2 (germline): LNHDA, SQIVND (reference sequence). V lost 6 bases and J 0 bases, leaving 11 bases between the germline ends. This CDR3 spans 14 amino acids. The CDR3 nucleotides read TGTGCCAGTAGCGCCAGGGATTCTAACTATGGCTACACCTTC. It yields the protein CASSARDSNYGYTF. Full variable domain (rest looked up from reference TRBV19 and TRBJ1-2): DGGITQSPKYLFRKEGQNVTLSCEQNLNHDAMYWYRQDPGQGLRLIYYSQIVNDFQKGDIAEGYSVSREKKESFPLTVTSAQKNPTAFYLCASSARDSNYGYTFGSGTRLTVV.

In its sample, this clonotype ranks as medium-sized. The CDR3 DNA follows: TGTGCCAGCAGTACCCTAGCGGGGGCTAGCACAGATACGCAGTATTTT. Encoded protein: CASSTLAGASTDTQYF. V gene TRBV27 combines with J gene TRBJ2-3, with 10 bases fitting TRBD2. CDR3 size: 16 residues. The V gene end was trimmed by 5 bases and the J gene end by 0 bases; junction bases not matched to a gene: 5. Germline V gene sequence: CDR1 MNHEY, CDR2 SMNVEV (reference sequence).

The chain joins TRBV9 to TRBJ2-5, with D perhaps TRBD1 or TRBD2 (5 bases each). The germline gives CDR1 SGDLS, CDR2 YYNGEE. The ends were cut back, 0 bases at V and 5 bases at J, with 14 bases in the middle. The CDR3 runs to 15 residues. The CDR3 DNA reads as TGTGCCAGCAGCGTAGGGGCGCGGTGGGGGGAGACCCAGTACTTC. Protein sequence: CASSVGARWGETQYF.

This clonotype was observed many times. This chain uses TRBV24-1 with TRBJ2-3; no clear D. Trimming took 4 bases from V and 2 from J, leaving 3 bases between them. CDR3 size: 12 residues. Looked up from germline, CDR1 is KGHDR and CDR2 is SFDVKD. This CDR3 reads CATSDVTDTQYF. In DNA, the CDR3 is TGTGCCACCAGTGACGTCACAGATACGCAGTATTTT.

The V call is TRBV24-1, the J call TRBJ1-4; 7 bases agree with TRBD1. The CDR3 runs 13 residues. Trimming cost V 7 bases and J 7 bases; bases outside gene matches: 5. Germline-derived CDR1 and CDR2 are KGHDR and SFDVKD. CDR3 in DNA: TGTGCCACCAGAGACAGGGATGGTGAAAAACTGTTTTTT. Its translation is CATRDRDGEKLFF.

This clonotype was seen repeatedly, ten times or more. The chain has TRBV5-4 and TRBJ2-7, with 10 bases matching TRBD1. This CDR3 spans 17 amino acids. The V and J ends lost 4 bases and 2 bases, in that order; junction bases with no gene match: 12. From germline, CDR1 is SGHNT and CDR2 YYREEE (reference sequence). For the CDR3, the DNA is TGTGCCAGCAGCAACCCGACAGGGGGCCTCAGGGCCTACGAGCAGTACTTC. Its translation is CASSNPTGGLRAYEQYF. Full variable domain (outside the CDR3, taken from reference TRBV5-4 and TRBJ2-7): ETGVTQSPTHLIKTRGQQVTLRCSSQSGHNTVSWYQQALGQGPQFIFQYYREEENGRGNFPPRFSGLQFPNYSSELNVNALELDDSALYLCASSNPTGGLRAYEQYFGPGTRLTVT.

V is TRBV7-9 and J is TRBJ2-3; D remains ambiguous. V lost 1 base and J 2 bases, leaving 10 bases between the germline ends. This CDR3 is 15 amino acids long. Germline assignment: CDR1 SEHNR and CDR2 FQNEAQ (reference sequence). DNA for the CDR3: TGTGCCAGCAGCTTAGACGACCTTTACACAGATACGCAGTATTTT. Its protein product is CASSLDDLYTDTQYF. The entire variable domain, with the rest obtained from reference TRBV7-9 and TRBJ2-3, is as follows: DTGVSQNPRHKITKRGQNVTFRCDPISEHNRLYWYRQTLGQGPEFLTYFQNEAQLEKSRLLSDRFSAERPKGSFSTLEIQRTEQGDSAMYLCASSLDDLYTDTQYFGPGTRLTVL.

This clonotype is termed medium-sized. The rearrangement joins TRBV6-5 to TRBJ2-2; 12 bases align to TRBD2. V lost 2 bases to trimming and J lost 6 bases; unmatched junction nucleotides: 7. The CDR3 runs 17 residues. Germline CDR1 and CDR2: MNHEY and SVGAGI. CDR3 in DNA: TGTGCCAGCAGTTACCCGCCTAGCGGGGGGGCGTCCGGGGAGCTGTTTTTT. It is translated as CASSYPPSGGASGELFF.

Only a few counts were recorded for this clonotype. The J gene is TRBJ1-1, the V gene TRBV6-5; TRBD1 is a possible D gene (5 bases). V lost 5 bases and J 7 bases, leaving 14 bases between the germline ends. Germline V lookup: CDR1 MNHEY, CDR2 SVGAGI. This CDR3 region has 13 residues. The CDR3 is CASSHGTLSEAFF. CDR3 nucleotides: TGTGCCAGCAGTCACGGGACTTTGAGTGAAGCTTTCTTT.